Below are 14 T cell receptor beta chains sequenced from a single sample in a study of blood T cell repertoires in COVID-19. Sequencing used immunoSEQ multiplex PCR; TCRdb keeps in-frame clones, though not all of them. The profile shows 50,000 to 60,000 clones, about four fifths of them singletons. The sample was peripheral blood. The receptor source for this set is a man aged 70 or older with active COVID-19.

This chain joins TRBV2 and TRBJ2-4; 9 bases map to TRBD1. CDR1 and CDR2 (germline): SNHLY, FYNNEI. This CDR3 is built from 14 residues. V was clipped by 7 bases and J by 8 bases; unmatched bases: 9. The CDR3: CASMRPGQGYIQYF. The CDR3 DNA is TGTGCCAGCATGAGACCGGGACAGGGATACATTCAGTACTTC.

This sequence joins TRBV14 and TRBJ2-3; TRBD2 matches at 9 bases. The CDR3 is 17 amino acids. Germline values: CDR1 SGHDN, CDR2 FVKESK. J lost 6 bases, V lost 0 bases, and 10 bases had no gene match. The chain's CDR3 is CASSQERGGPLPDTQYF. The DNA of the CDR3 is TGTGCCAGCAGCCAAGAGCGGGGGGGCCCCCTCCCGGATACGCAGTATTTT.

This chain connects TRBV6-6 to TRBJ2-7; 8 positions agree with TRBD1. Germline CDR1 MNHNY, CDR2 SVGAGI (reference sequence). CDR3 length equals 15 residues. The J segment lost 0 bases and the V segment lost 6 bases, leaving 7 bases of the junction unmatched. In nucleotides, the CDR3 is TGTGCCAGCAGGCGGTGGACAGGGAGCTCCTACGAGCAGTACTTC. This codes for CASRRWTGSSYEQYF.

This chain links TRBV27 with TRBJ2-7; maybe TRBD2 (7 bases). This CDR3 region has 15 residues. V was clipped by 3 bases and J by 3 bases, with 15 bases between them. Per germline, CDR1 MNHEY and CDR2 SMNVEV (reference sequence). The CDR3 bases are TGTGCCAGCAGTTTTGGTTGGGGGGGCAGCTACGAGCAGTACTTC. Translated, it gives CASSFGWGGSYEQYF.

As DNA, the CDR3 is TGTGCCAGTTTACAGGGGGCTGAAGCTTTCTTT. This translates into CASLQGAEAFF. This chain uses TRBV13 with TRBJ1-1; 8 bases fit TRBD1. The CDR3 extends over 11 amino acids. V lost 9 bases to trimming and J lost 6 bases; unmatched junction nucleotides: 3. The V gene's germline CDR1 is PRHDT and CDR2 FYEKMQ (reference sequence).

The chain couples TRBV29-1 to TRBJ1-3; 8 nucleotides match TRBD1. Germline trimming cut 4 bases from V and 4 bases from J; bases unmatched to any gene: 9. CDR3 length equals 15 residues. Germline CDR1 reads SQVTM; CDR2 reads ANQGSEA. Here the CDR3 reads CSVGMTGASGNTIYF. The DNA for the CDR3 is TGCAGCGTTGGGATGACAGGGGCCAGCGGAAACACCATATATTTT.

V and J are TRBV18 and TRBJ2-2; no reliable D call. Germline V gives CDR1 KGHSH, CDR2 LQKENI. The V end lost 3 bases, the J end lost 4 bases, and 6 bases lay between the germline ends. The CDR3 loop spans 13 amino acids. The CDR3 DNA sequence: TGTGCCAGCTCACCCTTCCCCACCGGGGAGCTGTTTTTT. Protein sequence: CASSPFPTGELFF.

The rearrangement joins TRBV6-2 or TRBV6-3 to TRBJ2-7; D remains ambiguous. CDR1 and CDR2 from the germline V gene are MNHEY and SVGEGT. The CDR3 totals 11 residues. Trimming took off 0 bases at V and 6 bases at J, with 3 bases between the two ends. In DNA, the CDR3 is TGTGCCAGCAGTTACTCCCTCGAGCAGTACTTC. Protein sequence: CASSYSLEQYF.

In its sample, this clone was seen a few times. The V gene is TRBV6-5, the J gene TRBJ1-2, with TRBD1 matching 7 bases. Germline CDR1 MNHEY, CDR2 SVGAGI. The CDR3 length is 12 residues. J gave up 8 bases and V 7 bases, and 7 bases lay outside the gene matches. CDR3 in amino acids: CASTSQGEGYTF. CDR3 in DNA: TGTGCCAGCACCAGCCAGGGGGAAGGCTACACCTTC.

The chain combines TRBV7-2 with TRBJ1-2; D possibly corresponds to TRBD1 (5 bases). The CDR3 has 13 residues. Trimming stripped 5 bases from V and 7 bases from J, with 14 bases between. Per the germline V gene, CDR1 is SGHTA and CDR2 is FQGNSA. In nucleotides, the CDR3 is TGTGCCAGCAGCCCCGGGGGGTTTAGTGGCTACACCTTC. This gives the protein CASSPGGFSGYTF.

The chain employs TRBV27 and TRBJ2-1; 8 bases fit TRBD1. The V gene's germline CDR1 is MNHEY and CDR2 SMNVEV (reference sequence). V was pared by 4 bases and J by 8 bases, with 4 bases of the junction left unmatched. This CDR3 contains 13 residues. The CDR3 DNA sequence: TGTGCCAGCAGTTCGACAGGGGTTCATGAGCAGTTCTTC. This translates into CASSSTGVHEQFF.

This CDR3 reads CASSRGSGPDTQYF. In DNA form, the CDR3 reads TGTGCCAGTTCGCGGGGGTCGGGTCCGGATACGCAGTATTTT. The chain couples TRBV9 to TRBJ2-3; 7 nucleotides match TRBD2. Germline trimming cut 8 bases from V and 6 bases from J; bases unmatched to any gene: 12. Germline CDR1 SGDLS, CDR2 YYNGEE. The CDR3 contains 14 residues.

The V gene is TRBV4-3, the J gene TRBJ2-5; D is perhaps TRBD1 (6 bases). The CDR3 contains 20 residues. CDR1 LGHNA and CDR2 YSLEER come from the germline V gene. Trimming shortened V by 0 bases and J by 2 bases, and 25 bases separated the two germline ends. The CDR3 nucleotides are TGCGCCAGCAGCCAAGAAGGAAGCAGGGGCGGCCCTTTTTCACAAGAGACCCAGTACTTC. It translates to CASSQEGSRGGPFSQETQYF.

The chain is built from TRBV6-2 or TRBV6-3 and TRBJ2-7; D may be TRBD1 (5 bases). With 2 bases removed from V and 1 base from J, the gap between germline ends came to 15 bases. Germline loops: CDR1 MNHEY, CDR2 SVGEGT. The CDR3 is made up of 16 amino acids. CDR3 protein: CASSYPDEDRSYEQYF. The CDR3 nucleotides are TGTGCCAGCAGTTACCCCGACGAAGACAGATCCTACGAGCAGTACTTC.